This is a list of T cell receptor beta chains from one sample in a study of CD8+CD57+ T cells in acquired aplastic anemia. Each CDR3 protein gets one entry after TCRdb re-called the reads with MiXCR. The table includes 170,000 or so distinct CDR3 sequences, about 50% detected once. Sample: sorted CD4+, CD8+, or CD8+CD57+ T cells (not recorded which) from PBMCs. Every receptor here comes from a human donor with aplastic anemia. The CDR3 runs from the conserved cysteine through the conserved F or W.

v_call	j_call	cdr3_length	cdr3_aa
TRBV9	TRBJ2-3	13	CASGVGGLGTQYF
TRBV15	TRBJ2-5	14	CATSRPDSPETQYF
TRBV3-1	TRBJ2-7	14	CASSPGTADYEQYF
TRBV6-1	TRBJ1-3	14	CASSQTGSGNTIYF
TRBV29-1	TRBJ1-1	13	CSVRSRENTEAFF
TRBV24-1	TRBJ2-1	15	CAASDPVSSYNERFF
TRBV5-5	TRBJ1-4	11	CASLEGGKLFF
TRBV2	TRBJ1-4	15	CAINDQKEVEEKLFF
TRBV6-6	TRBJ2-1	18	CASVPDRTSGTSYNEQFF
TRBV2	TRBJ2-1	15	CASSDTGGNYNEQFF
TRBV20-1	TRBJ2-7	12	CSASRDTYEQYF